One and the same sample provided the 31 T cell receptor beta chains below, sequenced in a study of post-analysis software for immune sequencing data (dated by TCRdb to 2015 to 2017). What the authors observed across the whole study: Patients showed significantly higher frequencies than controls for five TRBV segments, among them TRBV5-6, TRBV5-1 and TRBV20-1.

The antigens for these receptors are not known. Libraries were prepared through PCR. These reads were obtained on an Illumina HiSeq 2500. To reduce PCR and sequencing biases, unique molecular identifiers were built into the TCR beta cDNA libraries. Clones were called with MiXCR by TCRdb after fastp trimmed the public reads at Q25, and only in-frame beta chains were retained. Each CDR3 protein appears once, grouped with its most common genes and DNA. For this sample the table gives approximately 360,000 distinct CDR3 sequences, of which 30% to 45% were detected only once. In total, the top ten clones hold about an eighth of the sample. The sequencing sample was made of blood. Source of these receptors: a girl between 5 and 17 years old with multiple sclerosis.

This clonotype has only a few counts. The CDR3: CASTSVSGTGTETQYF. CDR3 DNA: TGTGCCAGCACATCGGTTAGCGGGACAGGGACCGAGACCCAGTACTTC. V gene TRBV2 combines with J gene TRBJ2-5; D perhaps matches TRBD1 (9 bases). The CDR3 has 16 amino acids. V lost 7 bases, J lost 5 bases, and 23 bases lay in between. Germline V gives CDR1 SNHLY, CDR2 FYNNEI.

This chain links TRBV28 with TRBJ1-3; D possibly corresponds to TRBD1 (5 bases). Trimming stripped 5 bases from V and 4 bases from J, with 27 bases between. The CDR3 totals 19 residues. Per germline, CDR1 MDHEN and CDR2 SYDVKM. Written as DNA, the CDR3 is TGTGCCAGCAGTGGCCCGGGACCTTGGACGGTTGATGAAGGAAACACCATATATTTT. Translation gives CASSGPGPWTVDEGNTIYF.

The genes are TRBV12-3 or TRBV12-4 and TRBJ2-1, with 13 nucleotides matching TRBD2. The CDR3 is made up of 18 amino acids. Trimming cost V 0 bases and J 0 bases; bases outside gene matches: 2. CDR3 in DNA: TGTGCCAGCAGTTTAGCACTAGCGGGGGGGAGCTCCTACAATGAGCAGTTCTTC. Amino acid sequence: CASSLALAGGSSYNEQFF.

This clonotype was picked up many times. This chain connects TRBV29-1 to TRBJ2-7; 8 bases are shared with TRBD1. This CDR3 has 12 amino acids. J gave up 3 bases and V 7 bases, and 5 bases lay outside the gene matches. CDR1 SQVTM and CDR2 ANQGSEA come from the germline V gene. The DNA of the CDR3 is TGCAGCGCCGGGACAGGACTCTACGAGCAGTACTTC. Protein product: CSAGTGLYEQYF.

The chain is built from TRBV3-1 and TRBJ1-2; no definite D call. CDR1 and CDR2 (germline): LGHDT, YNNKEL (reference sequence). The CDR3 runs 15 residues. V gave up 1 base and J gave up 4 bases, with 13 bases separating them. Written as DNA, the CDR3 is TGTGCCAGCAGCCAAGGTCAGACATCTCCCTATGGCTACACCTTC. It is translated as CASSQGQTSPYGYTF. Using reference TRBV3-1 and TRBJ1-2 for the parts outside the CDR3, the full variable domain is DTAVSQTPKYLVTQMGNDKSIKCEQNLGHDTMYWYKQDSKKFLKIMFSYNNKELIINETVPNRFSPKSPDKAHLNLHINSLELGDSAVYFCASSQGQTSPYGYTFGSGTRLTVV.

This clonotype was seen a few times. V and J are TRBV29-1 and TRBJ2-5, with 8 bases identical to TRBD1. V gave up 4 bases and J gave up 5 bases; unmatched junction bases: 6. The CDR3 is made up of 13 amino acids. CDR1 SQVTM and CDR2 ANQGSEA come from the germline V gene. The CDR3 sequence: CSVARTGKETQYF. CDR3 nucleotide sequence: TGCAGCGTTGCTCGGACAGGGAAGGAGACCCAGTACTTC.

There are a few counts of this clonotype. V usage is TRBV6-5 and J usage is TRBJ2-7; 7 bases agree with TRBD2. This CDR3 has 15 residues. Trimming removed 2 bases from V and 1 base from J; junction bases left unmatched: 5. Germline V gene data show CDR1 as MNHEY and CDR2 as SVGAGI. The CDR3 sequence: CASSYQRDGSYEQYF. CDR3 nucleotide sequence: TGTGCCAGCAGTTACCAGCGGGACGGGTCCTACGAGCAGTACTTC.

This clonotype was seen only a few times. CDR3 sequence reads: CSAELQSGGRNYEQYF. The CDR3 nucleotides read TGCAGTGCCGAACTCCAATCCGGGGGCCGCAACTACGAGCAGTACTTC. V gene TRBV20-1 combines with J gene TRBJ2-7; D is perhaps TRBD1 or TRBD2 (6 bases each). Germline values: CDR1 DFQATT, CDR2 SNEGSKA (reference sequence). The CDR3 runs 16 residues. Trimming took 6 bases from V and 3 from J, leaving 24 bases between them.

This clonotype was counted many times. The chain links TRBV7-2 to TRBJ2-5; unclear D gene. V was trimmed by 5 bases and J by 5 bases, leaving 6 bases between them. The CDR3 runs 11 residues. Germline V gene lookup returns CDR1 SGHTA and CDR2 FQGNSA. CDR3 amino acids: CASSPWETQYF. As DNA, the CDR3 is TGTGCCAGCAGCCCCTGGGAGACCCAGTACTTC.

V and J are TRBV5-5 and TRBJ1-2, with 7 bases matching TRBD1. V was pared by 7 bases and J by 0 bases, with 12 bases of the junction left unmatched. This CDR3 is built from 16 residues. The germline gives CDR1 SGHKS, CDR2 YYEKEE (reference sequence). The chain's CDR3 is CASLQGTSVSNYGYTF. CDR3 in DNA: TGTGCCAGCTTACAGGGGACCAGTGTTTCTAACTATGGCTACACCTTC.

A single count supports this clonotype. The chain combines TRBV25-1 with TRBJ2-5; no definite D call. With the DNA end fitting TRBJ2-7 better, the J assignment may be wrong. From germline, CDR1 is MGHDK and CDR2 SYGVNS. CDR3 length equals 14 residues. The CDR3 is CASSEFGVTYEQYF. The CDR3, as DNA: TGTGCCAGCAGTGAATTTGGTGTCACCTACGAGCAGTACTTC.

The chain couples TRBV20-1 to TRBJ1-6; a possible D gene is TRBD1 (6 bases). Germline assignment: CDR1 DFQATT and CDR2 SNEGSKA (reference sequence). This CDR3 spans 13 amino acids. V lost 8 bases to trimming and J lost 8 bases, with 16 bases between them. CDR3 loop: CSPADRRDSPLHF. The CDR3 DNA reads TGCAGTCCCGCAGACAGGCGGGATTCACCCCTCCACTTT.

This clonotype appeared a single time. The chain joins TRBV4-3 to TRBJ2-7; D not certain. V dropped 1 base and J dropped 2 bases, with 12 bases sitting between them. The CDR3 extends over 15 amino acids. The V gene's germline CDR1 is LGHNA and CDR2 YSLEER. CDR3 in amino acids: CASSQGSGRPYEQYF. CDR3 nucleotides: TGCGCCAGCAGCCAAGGTTCCGGCAGGCCCTACGAGCAGTACTTC.

This CDR3 is CASSEGSKNIQYF. CDR3 nucleotide sequence: TGTGCCAGCAGTGAGGGGTCCAAAAACATTCAGTACTTC. The genes are TRBV12-3 or TRBV12-4 and TRBJ2-4; D tentatively reads TRBD1 or TRBD2 (5 bases each). V was shortened by 5 bases and J by 2 bases, with 7 bases between the two germline ends. The CDR3 has 13 amino acids.

The V call is TRBV7-8, the J call TRBJ2-1; D gene unclear. The V end lost 6 bases, the J end lost 0 bases, and 18 bases lay between the germline ends. Germline CDR1 is SGHVS and CDR2 is FQNEAQ. The CDR3 has 17 amino acids. CDR3 sequence reads: CASSQGRGPSSYNEQFF. The CDR3 nucleotides read TGTGCCAGCAGTCAAGGCCGCGGACCGAGCTCCTACAATGAGCAGTTCTTC.

In its sample, this clonotype was seen a few times. One junction end disagrees with the germline gene, perhaps due to a read error. The V gene is TRBV11-2, the J gene TRBJ2-3; D gene unclear. Germline CDR1 and CDR2: SGHAT and FQNNGV. This CDR3 has 12 residues. CDR3 nucleotides: TGTGCCAGCAGCTTAAGCAGAGATACGCAGTATTTT. This sequence encodes CASSLSRDTQYF.

This clonotype was seen ten or more times. This chain connects TRBV9 to TRBJ2-7; 9 positions match TRBD1. CDR1 is SGDLS and CDR2 is YYNGEE in the germline V gene. The V gene end was trimmed by 2 bases and the J gene end by 5 bases; junction bases not matched to a gene: 11. The CDR3 contains 16 residues. CDR3 nucleotide sequence: TGTGCCAGCAGCGTCTCCACCGGGACAGGGTCCAACGAGCAGTACTTC. It yields the protein CASSVSTGTGSNEQYF.

This clonotype was found a few times. The genes are TRBV11-2 and TRBJ2-3; D is possibly TRBD1 (6 bases). Per germline, CDR1 SGHAT and CDR2 FQNNGV. V lost 4 bases to trimming and J lost 3 bases, with 14 bases between them. The CDR3 has 15 amino acids. Here the CDR3 DNA reads TGTGCCAGCAGCTCCACCTTACAGGGAACAGATACGCAGTATTTT. This sequence encodes CASSSTLQGTDTQYF.

The rearrangement joins TRBV7-2 to TRBJ1-2, with D possibly being TRBD1 (6 bases). The V gene's germline CDR1 is SGHTA and CDR2 FQGNSA. V gave up 5 bases and J gave up 6 bases, with 22 bases separating them. The CDR3 has 16 residues. CDR3 amino acids: CASSPVNPGAPHGYTF. As DNA, the CDR3 is TGTGCCAGCAGCCCTGTTAATCCGGGGGCGCCTCATGGCTACACCTTC. The full variable domain, completed using reference TRBV7-2 and TRBJ1-2, is GAGVSQSPSNKVTEKGKDVELRCDPISGHTALYWYRQSLGQGLEFLIYFQGNSAPDKSGLPSDRFSAERTGGSVSTLTIQRTQQEDSAVYLCASSPVNPGAPHGYTFGSGTRLTVV.

This clonotype was detected only a few times. The rearrangement joins TRBV4-1 to TRBJ2-7; maybe TRBD1 (5 bases). Germline CDR1 reads MGHRA; CDR2 reads YSYEKL. CDR3 size: 15 residues. Trimming cost V 0 bases and J 0 bases, with 9 bases left between them. The chain's CDR3 is CASSQEATDSYEQYF. CDR3 nucleotides: TGCGCCAGCAGCCAAGAGGCGACAGACTCCTACGAGCAGTACTTC.

This chain joins TRBV3-1 and TRBJ2-2; 7 bases align to TRBD1. Germline values: CDR1 LGHDT, CDR2 YNNKEL (reference sequence). V lost 0 bases, J lost 4 bases, and 5 bases stayed unmatched. The CDR3 has 16 residues. In DNA form, the CDR3 reads TGTGCCAGCAGCCAAGATCATCCAGGGGGCACCGGGGAGCTGTTTTTT. Encoded protein: CASSQDHPGGTGELFF.

This clonotype was counted between two and nine times. The chain carries TRBV5-1 and TRBJ2-3, with 15 nucleotides matching TRBD2. Trimming cost V 5 bases and J 4 bases; bases outside gene matches: 5. The CDR3 has 16 amino acids. Germline loops: CDR1 SGHRS, CDR2 YFSETQ. CDR3 residues: CASRGLAGGVADTQYF. The CDR3 bases are TGCGCCAGCAGGGGACTAGCGGGGGGTGTAGCAGATACGCAGTATTTT. Full variable domain (rest looked up from reference TRBV5-1 and TRBJ2-3): KAGVTQTPRYLIKTRGQQVTLSCSPISGHRSVSWYQQTPGQGLQFLFEYFSETQRNKGNFPGRFSGRQFSNSRSEMNVSTLELGDSALYLCASRGLAGGVADTQYFGPGTRLTVL.

This clonotype was seen a handful of times. This chain uses TRBV29-1 with TRBJ2-5; D is undetermined. The CDR3 totals 10 residues. Trimming shortened V by 6 bases and J by 3 bases, and 5 bases separated the two germline ends. Germline CDR1 is SQVTM and CDR2 is ANQGSEA. CDR3 nucleotide sequence: TGCAGCGTCGACGAAGAGACCCAGTACTTC. Translation gives CSVDEETQYF.

The chain is built from TRBV7-2 and TRBJ2-5; 7 bases fit TRBD2. After removal of 6 bases from V and 1 base from J, the junction contained 8 bases not matched to a gene. Germline V CDR1 and CDR2: SGHTA, FQGNSA. CDR3 length equals 15 residues. CDR3 in DNA: TGTGCCAGCAGTTCCGGGACTACAAGCCAAGAGACCCAGTACTTC. This translates into CASSSGTTSQETQYF.

This clonotype was seen a handful of times. This chain links TRBV7-9 with TRBJ2-7; D ambiguous. CDR3 length: 13 residues. V was clipped by 5 bases and J by 0 bases, with 8 bases between them. Germline loops: CDR1 SEHNR, CDR2 FQNEAQ (reference sequence). CDR3 nucleotide sequence: TGTGCCAGCAGCCATCCCAGCTCCTACGAGCAGTACTTC. Amino acid sequence: CASSHPSSYEQYF.

This clonotype has only a few counts. This sequence joins TRBV6-6 and TRBJ2-5; D is uncertain. Germline V gives CDR1 MNHNY, CDR2 SVGAGI (reference sequence). This CDR3 is built from 11 residues. V lost 8 bases, J lost 4 bases, and 8 bases lay in between. The CDR3 nucleotides are TGTGCCAGCGGGGTGGGAGAGACCCAGTACTTC. Translating gives CASGVGETQYF.

The chain is built from TRBV7-9 and TRBJ2-3; TRBD1 matches at 9 bases. The V and J ends lost 5 bases and 5 bases, in that order; junction bases with no gene match: 5. From germline, CDR1 is SEHNR and CDR2 FQNEAQ (reference sequence). The CDR3 is made up of 14 amino acids. CDR3 amino acids: CASSPTGGVDTQYF. The CDR3, as DNA: TGTGCCAGCAGCCCAACAGGGGGCGTAGATACGCAGTATTTT.

The chain uses TRBV5-1 and TRBJ2-1; 8 bases are shared with TRBD2. Looked up from germline, CDR1 is SGHRS and CDR2 is YFSETQ. The CDR3 totals 16 residues. The V and J ends lost 4 bases and 8 bases, in that order; junction bases with no gene match: 14. The DNA for the CDR3 is TGCGCCAGCAGCCTGGGAGTTAGCGGGGCTGGGGATGAGCAGTTCTTC. As protein: CASSLGVSGAGDEQFF. The whole variable domain, remainder taken from reference TRBV5-1 and TRBJ2-1, is KAGVTQTPRYLIKTRGQQVTLSCSPISGHRSVSWYQQTPGQGLQFLFEYFSETQRNKGNFPGRFSGRQFSNSRSEMNVSTLELGDSALYLCASSLGVSGAGDEQFFGPGTRLTVL.

In regard to this clonotype: This may be a read error: a much more frequent sequence differs by one nucleotide. The rearrangement uses TRBV15 and TRBJ2-5; TRBD2 matches at 8 bases. In germline, CDR1 is LNHNV, CDR2 YYDKDF (reference sequence). The CDR3 has 14 amino acids. Trimming took 4 bases from V and 9 from J; bases not matched to a gene: 10. As DNA, the CDR3 is TGTGCCACCAGCACGGGTGACATCGGGGGGGCCCAGTACTTC. It specifies CATSTGDIGGAQYF.

This clonotype was recorded a few times. The rearrangement joins TRBV6-2 or TRBV6-3 to TRBJ2-5; D is ambiguous. The end of the DNA is better explained by TRBJ2-7, so the J call may be wrong. Germline assignment: CDR1 MNHEY and CDR2 SVGEGT. This CDR3 comprises 11 residues. The CDR3 reads CASSYLLEQYF. DNA for the CDR3: TGTGCCAGCAGTTACTTACTCGAGCAGTACTTC.

J is TRBJ2-1 and V is TRBV20-1, with 12 positions matching TRBD2. V was pared by 6 bases and J by 1 base, with 7 bases of the junction left unmatched. The CDR3 has 16 amino acids. Germline assignment: CDR1 DFQATT and CDR2 SNEGSKA (reference sequence). CDR3 DNA sequence: TGCAGTGCGACCACTAGCGGGGGGCCTTCCTACAATGAGCAGTTCTTC. Protein product: CSATTSGGPSYNEQFF.